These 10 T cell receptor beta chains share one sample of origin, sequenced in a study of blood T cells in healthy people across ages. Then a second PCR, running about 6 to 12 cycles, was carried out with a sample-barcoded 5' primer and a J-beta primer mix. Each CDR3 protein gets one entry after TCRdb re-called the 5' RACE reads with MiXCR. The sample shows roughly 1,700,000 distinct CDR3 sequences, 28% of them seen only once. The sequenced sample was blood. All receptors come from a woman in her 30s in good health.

CDR3 coding DNA: TGCGCCAGCAGCCAAGATTTGGGGGTCGGAGGGGGGGAGACCCAGTACTTC. This codes for CASSQDLGVGGGETQYF. This rearrangement joins TRBV4-1 to TRBJ2-5; D is possibly TRBD1 or TRBD2 (6 bases each). CDR3 length: 17 residues. Germline CDR1 MGHRA, CDR2 YSYEKL. V dropped 0 bases and J dropped 5 bases, with 19 bases sitting between them.

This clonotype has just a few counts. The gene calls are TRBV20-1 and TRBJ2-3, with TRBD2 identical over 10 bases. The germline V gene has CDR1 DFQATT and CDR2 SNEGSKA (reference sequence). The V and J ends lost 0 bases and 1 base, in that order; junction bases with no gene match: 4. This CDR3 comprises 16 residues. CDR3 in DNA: TGCAGTGCTAGAGATCCCAGCGGGAGGGGCACAGATACGCAGTATTTT. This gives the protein CSARDPSGRGTDTQYF.

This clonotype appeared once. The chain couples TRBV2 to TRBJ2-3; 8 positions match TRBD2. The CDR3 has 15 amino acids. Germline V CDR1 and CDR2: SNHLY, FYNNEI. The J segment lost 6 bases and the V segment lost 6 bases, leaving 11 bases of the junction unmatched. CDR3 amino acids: CASRGLASGSDTQYF. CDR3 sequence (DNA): TGTGCCAGCAGGGGATTGGCCAGCGGGAGTGATACGCAGTATTTT.

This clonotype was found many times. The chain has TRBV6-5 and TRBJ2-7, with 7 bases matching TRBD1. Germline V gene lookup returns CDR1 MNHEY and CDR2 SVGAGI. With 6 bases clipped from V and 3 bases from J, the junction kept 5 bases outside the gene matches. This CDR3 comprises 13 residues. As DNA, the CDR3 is TGTGCCAGCAGCGCGGACAGGCTCTACGAGCAGTACTTC. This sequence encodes CASSADRLYEQYF.

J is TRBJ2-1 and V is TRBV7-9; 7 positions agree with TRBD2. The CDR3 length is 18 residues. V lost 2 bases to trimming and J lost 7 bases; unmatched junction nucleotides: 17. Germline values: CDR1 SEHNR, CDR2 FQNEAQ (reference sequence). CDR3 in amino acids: CASSLLSVISGRANEQFF. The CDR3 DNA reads TGTGCCAGCAGCTTATTGTCGGTGATATCAGGGAGGGCAAATGAGCAGTTCTTC.

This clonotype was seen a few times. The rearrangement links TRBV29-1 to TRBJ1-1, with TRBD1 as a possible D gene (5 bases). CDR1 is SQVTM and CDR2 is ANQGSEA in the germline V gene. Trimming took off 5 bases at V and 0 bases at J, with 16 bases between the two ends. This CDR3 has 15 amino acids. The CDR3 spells CSVRDVQEVNTEAFF. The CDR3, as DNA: TGCAGCGTTAGGGACGTCCAGGAAGTGAACACTGAAGCTTTCTTT.

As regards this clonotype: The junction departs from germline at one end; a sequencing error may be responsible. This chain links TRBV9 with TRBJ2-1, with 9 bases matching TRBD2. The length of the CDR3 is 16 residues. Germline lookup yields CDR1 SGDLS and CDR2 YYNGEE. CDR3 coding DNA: TGTGCCAGCAGCGTAGCAGGGACTAGCCCCTATAATGAGCAGTTCTTC. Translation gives CASSVAGTSPYNEQFF.

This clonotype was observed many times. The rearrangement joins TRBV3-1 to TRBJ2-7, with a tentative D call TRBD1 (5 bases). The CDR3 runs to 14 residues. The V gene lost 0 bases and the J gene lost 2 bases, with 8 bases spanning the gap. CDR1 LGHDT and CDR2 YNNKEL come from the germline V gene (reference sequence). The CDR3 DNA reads TGTGCCAGCAGCCAAGAAGGGGTTACCTACGAGCAGTACTTC. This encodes CASSQEGVTYEQYF.

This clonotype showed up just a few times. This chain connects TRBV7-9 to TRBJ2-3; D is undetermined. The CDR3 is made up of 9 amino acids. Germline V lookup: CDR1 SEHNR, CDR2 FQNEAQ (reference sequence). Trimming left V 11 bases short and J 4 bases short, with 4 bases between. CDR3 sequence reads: CALSDTQYF. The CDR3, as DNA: TGTGCCCTCTCAGATACGCAGTATTTT.

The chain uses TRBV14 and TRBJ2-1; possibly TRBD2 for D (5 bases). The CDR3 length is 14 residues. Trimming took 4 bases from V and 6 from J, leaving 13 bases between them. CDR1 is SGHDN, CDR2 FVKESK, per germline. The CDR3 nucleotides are TGTGCCAGCAGCCCGTATTTGGACTCCAATGAGCAGTTCTTC. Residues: CASSPYLDSNEQFF. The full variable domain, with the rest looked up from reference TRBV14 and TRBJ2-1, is EAGVTQFPSHSVIEKGQTVTLRCDPISGHDNLYWYRRVMGKEIKFLLHFVKESKQDESGMPNNRFLAERTGGTYSTLKVQPAELEDSGVYFCASSPYLDSNEQFFGPGTRLTVL.